This T cell receptor beta chain was obtained from a study of OX40 agonist ivuxolimab in advanced cancers. Across the study: Dose-escalation patients had hepatocellular carcinoma, melanoma, renal cell or head and neck cancer. Cohort: about 82% men, mean age 60, aged roughly 23 to 90.

The germline V gene encodes CDR1 MNHNY and CDR2 SVGAGI (reference sequence). Deletions cut 7 bases from V and 6 bases from J, with 13 bases between. CDR3 size: 13 residues. Sequencing used immunoSEQ multiplex PCR; TCRdb keeps in-frame clones, though not all of them. Of 70,000 to 95,000 clones detected, 65% to 85% appear once; the ten largest clones hold about 0.8%. Comment on this clone: What it binds is unknown.

Findings of the study overall: It was also the case that some nonresponders had low normalized T-cell clonal expansion.

The chain recombines TRBV6-6 with TRBJ1-5, with D perhaps TRBD1 (5 bases). Specimen: CD4+ or CD8+ T cells sorted from blood, collected in a trial of the OX40 agonist ivuxolimab. The clonotype was recovered from an adult with an advanced solid tumor such as melanoma, head and neck, liver or kidney cancer. CDR3 region: CASNSGGGQPQHF. DNA for the CDR3: TGTGCCAGCAATTCGGGGGGGGGTCAGCCCCAGCATTTT.